This entry concerns a single T cell receptor beta chain. Its antigen remains unidentified. 0.5 to 1 ug RNA was reverse transcribed with random hexamers. The immunoSEQ assay covered 54 Vbeta and 13 Jbeta segments for CDR3. TCRdb re-derived calls from the immunoSEQ multiplex PCR reads in MiXCR, one entry per CDR3 protein. The profile covers roughly 84,000 distinct CDR3 sequences, with about 95% appearing a single time and roughly 0.44% taken by the ten largest. Germline values: CDR1 SEHNR, CDR2 FQNEAQ (reference sequence). This CDR3 spans 13 amino acids. Trimming took 2 bases from V and 3 from J, leaving 8 bases between them. The sample comes from a study of CD8 T cells in Susac syndrome. Broader study findings: Total CD8+ and CD8+ TEMRA repertoires contained 15 to 20 and five Susac-specific public clones, respectively.

Negative isolation yielded CD4+ and CD8+ T cells, and FACS enriched TEMRA cells. This clonotype was sampled from a human donor with Susac syndrome. The gene calls are TRBV7-9 and TRBJ2-7, with D perhaps TRBD1 (7 bases). Sequencing was carried out using CD8+ T cells from PBMCs. The CDR3 sequence: CASSLQGGYEQYV. In DNA form, the CDR3 reads TGTGCCAGCAGCTTACAGGGGGGCTACGAGCAGTACGTC.